Included here is one T cell receptor (beta chain) sequence, with context. What it recognizes is unknown. Per the original methods: For the immunoSEQ data, sequences were junction-only without quality scores, so filtering differed. Sequencing was performed with immunoSEQ multiplex PCR; in TCRdb, only in-frame clones are kept and a portion is missing. The D gene and trimming were derived from the DNA, and the V and J assignments and clone size from that table. Among some 1 million clones, roughly 70% were seen once, and the ten largest hold approximately 1.5%. The data belong to a study of shared clonotypes between healthy human individuals. Trimming took 2 bases from V and 6 from J, leaving 11 bases between them. This CDR3 contains 13 residues. Germline CDR1 reads SGHTA; CDR2 reads FQGNSA. Overall study results and limits: Represented diversity (both genetic and exposure-history) was limited by the small number of donors.

The chain couples TRBV7-2 to TRBJ2-7; D is undetermined. Sequenced sample: memory CD4+ T cells sorted from blood. Subset noted: CD45RA-negative fraction. This TCR was recovered from a man younger than 35 in good health. CDR3 residues: CASSLRATSEQYF. For the CDR3, the DNA is TGTGCCAGCAGCTTAAGAGCGACGAGCGAGCAGTACTTC. The full variable domain, with the rest looked up from reference TRBV7-2 and TRBJ2-7, is GAGVSQSPSNKVTEKGKDVELRCDPISGHTALYWYRQSLGQGLEFLIYFQGNSAPDKSGLPSDRFSAERTGGSVSTLTIQRTQQEDSAVYLCASSLRATSEQYFGPGTRLTVT.